The 22 T cell receptor beta chains listed next were all sequenced from one sample in a study of blood T cell repertoires in COVID-19. Profiled with immunoSEQ multiplex PCR; TCRdb holds only in-frame clones, not every one. The sample includes under 300,000 clones, around 80% of them seen just once. What was sequenced was peripheral blood. These receptors were obtained from a middle-aged man who had recovered from COVID-19.

The V call is TRBV6-4, the J call TRBJ2-3; 11 bases align to TRBD2. Trimming cost V 3 bases and J 4 bases; bases outside gene matches: 0. Germline-derived CDR1 and CDR2 are MRHNA and SNTAGT. This CDR3 is 14 amino acids long. CDR3: CASSELAGADTQYF. The CDR3 coding sequence is TGTGCCAGCAGTGAACTAGCGGGGGCAGATACGCAGTATTTT.

This chain uses TRBV30 with TRBJ1-1; possibly TRBD1 for D (6 bases). Germline-derived CDR1 and CDR2 are GTSNPN and SVGIG (reference sequence). Between the trimmed V and J ends, which lost 3 bases and 5 bases, there was a span of 16 bases. The CDR3 consists of 14 residues. CDR3 DNA sequence: TGTGCCTGGAGCCACGAGGGGGAAGGGACTGAAGCTTTCTTT. Translation gives CAWSHEGEGTEAFF.

The chain is built from TRBV6-1 and TRBJ1-6; D gene ambiguous. CDR3 length equals 13 residues. The germline V and J ends were trimmed by 2 bases and 4 bases, with 3 bases remaining between them. Germline V gene sequence: CDR1 MNHNS, CDR2 SASEGT. DNA of the CDR3: TGTGCCAGCAGTGAAACTTATAATTCACCCCTCCACTTT. As protein: CASSETYNSPLHF.

This chain links TRBV11-3 with TRBJ1-1; a weak D match, TRBD1 (5 bases). The CDR3 has 15 residues. Germline-derived CDR1 and CDR2 are SGHNT and YENEEA. Trimming removed 0 bases at V and 1 base at J, with 9 bases between. This CDR3 reads CASSLDSGWNTEAFF. The CDR3 DNA follows: TGTGCCAGCAGCTTAGATTCAGGGTGGAACACTGAAGCTTTCTTT.

J is TRBJ2-1 and V is TRBV9, with TRBD2 matching over 9 bases. The CDR3 has 16 residues. The trim removed 0 bases at V and 2 bases at J, leaving 3 bases unmatched. The germline V gene has CDR1 SGDLS and CDR2 YYNGEE. The CDR3 protein is CASSVGAGGPYNEQFF. The CDR3 region has the DNA TGTGCCAGCAGCGTAGGTGCGGGGGGGCCCTACAATGAGCAGTTCTTC.

The genes are TRBV6-5 and TRBJ2-5; tentatively, D is TRBD2 (6 bases). The CDR3 extends over 14 amino acids. Trimming shortened V by 6 bases and J by 4 bases, and 15 bases separated the two germline ends. The V gene's germline CDR1 is MNHEY and CDR2 SVGAGI. CDR3 sequence (DNA): TGTGCCAGCAGCCGGGACTTCTCTTCAGAGACCCAGTACTTC. As protein: CASSRDFSSETQYF.

This chain connects TRBV5-8 to TRBJ1-1; D perhaps matches TRBD1 (6 bases). V was cut by 6 bases and J by 3 bases, with 27 bases left in between. CDR1 and CDR2 (germline): SGHTS, YDEGEE. The CDR3 consists of 18 residues. The DNA for the CDR3 is TGTGCCAGCACCGGATCGGCGGGGGGGCGTGGATGGGACACTGAAGCTTTCTTT. Translated: CASTGSAGGRGWDTEAFF.

This clone was detected only once. V gene TRBV7-9 combines with J gene TRBJ2-2, with 8 bases identical to TRBD2. Germline V CDR1 and CDR2: SEHNR, FQNEAQ (reference sequence). This CDR3 has 16 residues. Losses at the gene ends were 6 bases for V and 1 base for J; bases not matched to a gene: 7. CDR3 loop: CASRAIAGWNTGELFF. The CDR3 region has the DNA TGTGCCAGCAGGGCGATAGCGGGATGGAACACCGGGGAGCTGTTTTTT.

The CDR3 DNA follows: TGTGCCAGCAGTTACGGGCAGGGAAGCACCGGGGAGCTGTTTTTT. Amino acids: CASSYGQGSTGELFF. This chain joins TRBV6-5 and TRBJ2-2; D might be TRBD1 (5 bases). The CDR3 extends over 15 amino acids. The ends were cut back, 2 bases at V and 4 bases at J, with 11 bases in the middle. Germline V gene data show CDR1 as MNHEY and CDR2 as SVGAGI.

This chain uses TRBV16 with TRBJ2-1, with TRBD1 as a possible D gene (6 bases). The germline V gene has CDR1 KGHSY and CDR2 FQNENV. The CDR3 sequence is 18 residues long. Trimming removed 2 bases at V and 5 bases at J, with 22 bases between. The CDR3 sequence: CASSQPGVGISFHNEQFF. The CDR3 nucleotides are TGTGCCAGCAGCCAACCAGGGGTGGGAATTAGTTTCCACAATGAGCAGTTCTTC.

V usage is TRBV4-3 and J usage is TRBJ1-1, with D uncertain. Trimming cost V 3 bases and J 6 bases, with 11 bases left between them. CDR3 size: 13 residues. Per germline, CDR1 LGHNA and CDR2 YSLEER. In DNA, the CDR3 is TGCGCCAGCAGCCAGGCTCCCGGGTCTGAAGCTTTCTTT. It encodes CASSQAPGSEAFF.

This clone was counted a single time. The V and J genes are TRBV7-9 and TRBJ1-6, with unresolved D. The V gene lost 5 bases and the J gene lost 14 bases, with 19 bases spanning the gap. This CDR3 spans 14 amino acids. The germline CDR1 and CDR2 sequences are SEHNR and FQNEAQ (reference sequence). CDR3 residues: CASSPWRGHAALHF. The CDR3 bases are TGTGCCAGCAGCCCCTGGCGAGGGCACGCGGCCCTCCACTTT.

This chain connects TRBV10-3 to TRBJ2-1; a possible D gene is TRBD1 (5 bases). The V and J ends lost 1 base and 5 bases respectively, with 12 bases between them. The CDR3 covers 15 residues. Germline assignment: CDR1 ENHRY and CDR2 SYGVKD. The CDR3 loop reads CAISEFQGTNNEQFF. The CDR3 bases are TGTGCCATCAGTGAGTTCCAGGGAACTAACAATGAGCAGTTCTTC.

The table lists this clone with a count of one. The rearrangement joins TRBV7-2 to TRBJ1-1, with 8 positions matching TRBD1. V was pared by 1 base and J by 6 bases, with 13 bases of the junction left unmatched. Germline values: CDR1 SGHTA, CDR2 FQGNSA. This CDR3 is 17 amino acids long. Here the CDR3 DNA reads TGTGCCAGCAGCTTAGAAGCAAGGACAGGGTTGTACGCTGAAGCTTTCTTT. Amino acid sequence: CASSLEARTGLYAEAFF.

In this sample, this clone turned up once. This rearrangement joins TRBV7-9 to TRBJ1-5; 7 nucleotides match TRBD1. The CDR3 covers 15 residues. After removal of 3 bases from V and 6 bases from J, the junction contained 8 bases not matched to a gene. The germline CDR1 and CDR2 sequences are SEHNR and FQNEAQ (reference sequence). The CDR3 region has the DNA TGTGCCAGCAGCTTCGGGACAGCCCCGGGTCAGCCCCAGCATTTT. It codes for CASSFGTAPGQPQHF.

This CDR3 reads CASSSQDRAYEQYF. CDR3 coding DNA: TGTGCCAGCAGCTCACAAGACAGGGCCTACGAGCAGTACTTC. The V gene is TRBV5-8, the J gene TRBJ2-7; 7 bases are shared with TRBD1. The V segment lost 3 bases and the J segment 2 bases; nucleotides outside the gene matches: 5. The CDR3 spans 14 residues. In germline, CDR1 is SGHTS, CDR2 YDEGEE.

Details on this clone: The same CDR3 arises from other DNA sequences in this sample as well. The rearrangement uses TRBV20-1 and TRBJ2-7; D is unresolved. Germline lookup yields CDR1 DFQATT and CDR2 SNEGSKA (reference sequence). This CDR3 is 11 amino acids long. V shed 3 bases and J shed 4 bases, with 7 bases lying between them. CDR3 DNA: TGCAGTGCTAGCACAGAATACGAGCAGTACTTC. Amino acid sequence: CSASTEYEQYF.

This clone was recorded a few times. The chain carries TRBV7-9 and TRBJ1-2; TRBD1 aligns across 11 bases. V lost 7 bases, J lost 5 bases, and 6 bases stayed unmatched. This CDR3 contains 14 residues. The germline CDR1 and CDR2 sequences are SEHNR and FQNEAQ (reference sequence). The CDR3 DNA sequence: TGTGCCAGCATCCAGGACAGGGGGCTTTATGGCTACACCTTC. The encoded protein is CASIQDRGLYGYTF.

The chain links TRBV6-6 to TRBJ2-7; the D is unclear. Germline V gene lookup returns CDR1 MNHNY and CDR2 SVGAGI (reference sequence). The ends were cut back, 0 bases at V and 0 bases at J, with 9 bases in the middle. The CDR3 length is 15 residues. The CDR3 DNA is TGTGCCAGCAGTTACTCGATTTCGGTCTCCTACGAGCAGTACTTC. It yields the protein CASSYSISVSYEQYF.

This clone showed up just once. V and J are TRBV27 and TRBJ2-5; 8 nucleotides agree with TRBD1. CDR3 length: 15 amino acids. The J segment lost 9 bases and the V segment lost 3 bases, leaving 12 bases of the junction unmatched. CDR1 and CDR2 (germline): MNHEY, SMNVEV (reference sequence). CDR3 amino acids: CASSLDREPFWAQYF. For the CDR3, the DNA is TGTGCCAGCAGTTTGGACAGGGAGCCTTTCTGGGCCCAGTACTTC.

V usage is TRBV30 and J usage is TRBJ1-4; D may be TRBD1 (6 bases). Germline V gives CDR1 GTSNPN, CDR2 SVGIG (reference sequence). The CDR3 is made up of 13 amino acids. Deletions cut 1 base from V and 3 bases from J, with 6 bases between. As DNA, the CDR3 is TGTGCCTGGAGTGAGGGGGCTAATGAAAAACTGTTTTTT. It codes for CAWSEGANEKLFF. Variable domain in full (rest from reference TRBV30 and TRBJ1-4): SQTIHQWPATLVQPVGSPLSLECTVEGTSNPNLYWYRQAAGRGLQLLFYSVGIGQISSEVPQNLSASRPQDRQFILSSKKLLLSDSGFYLCAWSEGANEKLFFGSGTQLSVL.

This clone was found a few times. The CDR3 DNA sequence: TGTGCCAGCAGTCCTATGGGGGGGCGGGCGGATACGCAGTATTTT. Protein sequence: CASSPMGGRADTQYF. The gene calls are TRBV5-4 and TRBJ2-3; weak D call: TRBD2 (7 bases). Germline V gene sequence: CDR1 SGHNT, CDR2 YYREEE (reference sequence). This CDR3 has 15 residues. Deletions cut 5 bases from V and 6 bases from J, with 19 bases between.